The clone carrying this TCR beta chain is medium-sized within its sample. What it recognizes is unknown. Time point here: sample taken at primary tumor resection. Via MiXCR, TCRdb re-called the 5' RACE reads, giving one row per CDR3 protein. The sample carries approximately 9,500 distinct CDR3 sequences, roughly 5% recorded once. The CDR3 sequence is 15 residues long. The germline V and J ends were trimmed by 4 bases and 9 bases, with 21 bases remaining between them. Germline V gives CDR1 MNHNS, CDR2 SASEGT. The entry originates in a study of spatial heterogeneity in lung cancer. Overall study findings and caveats: Intratumoral expanded alpha and beta TCR counts were found to track tumor mutation counts.

Source: lung tumor tissue, taken at surgery. This TCR was recovered from a female donor with early-stage non-small cell lung cancer. The rearrangement links TRBV6-1 to TRBJ2-5; a weak D match, TRBD2 (6 bases). The CDR3 sequence is CASSGNTGVSGAQYF. DNA for the CDR3: TGTGCCAGCAGTGGAAATACGGGCGTTTCGGGGGCCCAGTACTTC.